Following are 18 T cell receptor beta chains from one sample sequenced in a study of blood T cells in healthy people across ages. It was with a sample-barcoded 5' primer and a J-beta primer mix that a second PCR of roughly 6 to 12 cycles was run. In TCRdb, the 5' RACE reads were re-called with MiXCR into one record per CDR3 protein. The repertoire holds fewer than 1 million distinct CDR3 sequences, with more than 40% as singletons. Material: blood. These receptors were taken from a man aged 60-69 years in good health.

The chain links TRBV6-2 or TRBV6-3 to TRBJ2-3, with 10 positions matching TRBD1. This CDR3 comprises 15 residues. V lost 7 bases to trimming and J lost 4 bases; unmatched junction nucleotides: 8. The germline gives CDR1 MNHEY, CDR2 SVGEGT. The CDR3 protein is CASIRQGARSDTQYF. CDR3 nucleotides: TGTGCCAGCATTCGACAGGGGGCGCGGTCAGATACGCAGTATTTT.

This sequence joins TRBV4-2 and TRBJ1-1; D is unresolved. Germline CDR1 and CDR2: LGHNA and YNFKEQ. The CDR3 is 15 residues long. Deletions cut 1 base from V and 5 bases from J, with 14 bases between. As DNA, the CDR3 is TGTGCCAGCAGCCAAGCGGGCGGCAGCCTAACTGAAGCTTTCTTT. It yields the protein CASSQAGGSLTEAFF.

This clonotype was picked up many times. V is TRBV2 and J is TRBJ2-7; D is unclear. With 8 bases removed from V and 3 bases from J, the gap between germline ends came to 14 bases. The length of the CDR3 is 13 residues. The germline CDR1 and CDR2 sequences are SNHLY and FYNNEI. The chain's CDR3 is CASFRGLYYEQYF. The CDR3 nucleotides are TGTGCCAGCTTTCGTGGCTTATACTACGAGCAGTACTTC.

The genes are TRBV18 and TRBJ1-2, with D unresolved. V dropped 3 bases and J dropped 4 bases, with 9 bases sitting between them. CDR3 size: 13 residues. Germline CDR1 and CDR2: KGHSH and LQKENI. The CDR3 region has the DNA TGTGCCAGCTCACCGAGGCAGATCTATGGCTACACCTTC. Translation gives CASSPRQIYGYTF.

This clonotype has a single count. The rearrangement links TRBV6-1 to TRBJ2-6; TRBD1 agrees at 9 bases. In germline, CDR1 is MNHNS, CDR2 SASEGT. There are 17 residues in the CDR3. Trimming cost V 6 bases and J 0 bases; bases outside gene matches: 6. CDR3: CASRRDREHSGANVLTF. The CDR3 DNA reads TGTGCCAGCAGGAGGGACAGGGAACACTCTGGGGCCAACGTCCTGACTTTC.

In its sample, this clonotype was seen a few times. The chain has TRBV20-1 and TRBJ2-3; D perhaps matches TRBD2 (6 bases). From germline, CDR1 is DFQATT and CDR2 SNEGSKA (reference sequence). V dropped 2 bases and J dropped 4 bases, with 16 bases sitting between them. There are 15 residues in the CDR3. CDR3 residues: CSARYPGGVADTQYF. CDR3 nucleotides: TGCAGTGCTAGATACCCCGGCGGGGTTGCAGATACGCAGTATTTT.

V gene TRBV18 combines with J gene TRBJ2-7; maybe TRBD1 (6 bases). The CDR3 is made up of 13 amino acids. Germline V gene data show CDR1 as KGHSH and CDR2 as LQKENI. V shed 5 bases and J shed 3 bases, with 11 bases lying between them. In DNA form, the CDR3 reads TGTGCCAGCTCAAAAGGACAGTTCTACGAGCAGTACTTC. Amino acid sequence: CASSKGQFYEQYF.

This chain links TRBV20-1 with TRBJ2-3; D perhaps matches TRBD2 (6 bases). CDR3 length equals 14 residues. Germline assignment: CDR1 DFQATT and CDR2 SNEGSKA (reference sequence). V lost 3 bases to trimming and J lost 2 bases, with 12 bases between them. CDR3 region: CSASGAGLTDTQYF. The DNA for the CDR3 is TGCAGTGCTAGTGGGGCGGGGCTCACAGATACGCAGTATTTT.

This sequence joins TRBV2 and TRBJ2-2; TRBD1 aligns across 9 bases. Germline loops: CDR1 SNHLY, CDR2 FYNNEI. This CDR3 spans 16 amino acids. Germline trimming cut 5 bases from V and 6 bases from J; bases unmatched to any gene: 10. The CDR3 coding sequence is TGTGCCAGCAGTCGGACAGGGGAACGGTCCGCCGGGGAGCTGTTTTTT. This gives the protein CASSRTGERSAGELFF.

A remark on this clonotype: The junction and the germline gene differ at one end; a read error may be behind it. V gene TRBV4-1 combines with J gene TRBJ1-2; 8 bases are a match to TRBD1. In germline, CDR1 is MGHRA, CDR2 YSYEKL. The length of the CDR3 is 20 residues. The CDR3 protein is CACSQRNDRGMDRAYYGYTF. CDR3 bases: TGCGCCTGCAGCCAACGTAATGACAGGGGTATGGACCGAGCCTACTATGGCTACACCTTC.

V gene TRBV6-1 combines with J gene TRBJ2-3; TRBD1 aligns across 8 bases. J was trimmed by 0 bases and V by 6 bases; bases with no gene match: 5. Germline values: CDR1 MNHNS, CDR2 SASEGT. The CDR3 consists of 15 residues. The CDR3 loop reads CASRPGQASTDTQYF. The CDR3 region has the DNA TGTGCCAGCAGACCGGGACAGGCTAGCACAGATACGCAGTATTTT.

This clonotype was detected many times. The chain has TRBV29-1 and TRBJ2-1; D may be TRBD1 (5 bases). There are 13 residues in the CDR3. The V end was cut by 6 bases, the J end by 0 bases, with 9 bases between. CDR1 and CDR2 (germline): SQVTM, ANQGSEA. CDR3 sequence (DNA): TGCAGCGTGTGGGGCTACTCCTACAATGAGCAGTTCTTC. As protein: CSVWGYSYNEQFF.

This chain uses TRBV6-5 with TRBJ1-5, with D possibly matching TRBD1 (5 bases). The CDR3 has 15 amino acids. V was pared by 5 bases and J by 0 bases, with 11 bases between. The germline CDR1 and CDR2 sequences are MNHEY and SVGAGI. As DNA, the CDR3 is TGTGCCAGCAGTAGAAATAGGGGTAGCAATCAGCCCCAGCATTTT. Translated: CASSRNRGSNQPQHF.

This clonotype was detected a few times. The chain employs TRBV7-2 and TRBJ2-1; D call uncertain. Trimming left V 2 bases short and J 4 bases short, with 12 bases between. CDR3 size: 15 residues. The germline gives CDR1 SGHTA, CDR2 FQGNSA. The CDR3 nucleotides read TGTGCCAGCAGCTTACAGACGGGCACGTACAATGAGCAGTTCTTC. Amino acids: CASSLQTGTYNEQFF. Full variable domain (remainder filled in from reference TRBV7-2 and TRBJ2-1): GAGVSQSPSNKVTEKGKDVELRCDPISGHTALYWYRQSLGQGLEFLIYFQGNSAPDKSGLPSDRFSAERTGGSVSTLTIQRTQQEDSAVYLCASSLQTGTYNEQFFGPGTRLTVL.

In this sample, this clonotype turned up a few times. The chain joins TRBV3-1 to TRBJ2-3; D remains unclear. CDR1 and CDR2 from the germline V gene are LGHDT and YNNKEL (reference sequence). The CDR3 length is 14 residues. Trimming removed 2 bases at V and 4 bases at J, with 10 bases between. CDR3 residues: CASSQFGASDTQYF. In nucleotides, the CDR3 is TGTGCCAGCAGCCAATTTGGAGCCTCAGATACGCAGTATTTT.

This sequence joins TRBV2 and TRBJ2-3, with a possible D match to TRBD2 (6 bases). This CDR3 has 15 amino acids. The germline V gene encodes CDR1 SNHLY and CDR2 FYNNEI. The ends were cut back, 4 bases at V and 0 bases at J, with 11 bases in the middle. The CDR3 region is CASSVRGSSTDTQYF. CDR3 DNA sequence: TGTGCCAGCAGTGTGCGGGGATCTAGCACAGATACGCAGTATTTT.

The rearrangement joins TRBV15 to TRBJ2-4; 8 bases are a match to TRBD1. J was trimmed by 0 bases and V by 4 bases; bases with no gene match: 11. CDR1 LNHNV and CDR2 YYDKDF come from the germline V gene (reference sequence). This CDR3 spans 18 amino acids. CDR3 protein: CATSNRDRPTLAKNIQYF. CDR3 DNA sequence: TGTGCCACCAGCAACAGGGACAGGCCAACCTTAGCCAAAAACATTCAGTACTTC.

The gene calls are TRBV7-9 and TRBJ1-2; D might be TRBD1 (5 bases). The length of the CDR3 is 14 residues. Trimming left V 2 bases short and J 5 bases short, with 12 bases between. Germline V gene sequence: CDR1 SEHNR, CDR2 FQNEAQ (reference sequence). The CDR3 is CASSLYGDSYGYTF. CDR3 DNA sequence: TGTGCCAGCAGCTTATATGGCGACAGTTATGGCTACACCTTC.